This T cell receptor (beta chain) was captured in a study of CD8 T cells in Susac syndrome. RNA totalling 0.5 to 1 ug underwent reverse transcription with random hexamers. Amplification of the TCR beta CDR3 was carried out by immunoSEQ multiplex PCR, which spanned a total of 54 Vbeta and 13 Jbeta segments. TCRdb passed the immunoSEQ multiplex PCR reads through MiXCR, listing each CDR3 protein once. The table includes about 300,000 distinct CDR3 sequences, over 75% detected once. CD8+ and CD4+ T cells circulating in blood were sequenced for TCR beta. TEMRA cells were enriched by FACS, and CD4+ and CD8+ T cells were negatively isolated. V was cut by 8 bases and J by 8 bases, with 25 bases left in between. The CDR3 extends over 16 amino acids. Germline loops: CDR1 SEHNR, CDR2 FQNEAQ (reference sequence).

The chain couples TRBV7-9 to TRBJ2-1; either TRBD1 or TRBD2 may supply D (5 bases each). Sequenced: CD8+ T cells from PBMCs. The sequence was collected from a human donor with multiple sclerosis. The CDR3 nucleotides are TGTGCCAGCGGGTTCCCGGGACCCGGAGCTGTACATGAGCAGTTCTTC. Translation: CASGFPGPGAVHEQFF.